This T cell receptor (beta chain) was documented in a study of blood T cell repertoires in COVID-19. Looking at the study overall: Samples of COVID-19 (acute and convalescent) were obtained from the United States, Italy and Spain. The cDNA or gDNA used as material had been derived from T cells, B-cell-depleted T cells, or PBMCs.

Authors' analysis steps: Estimation of nucleated cell counts was performed using reference gene primer amplification. Libraries were prepared by immunoSEQ multiplex PCR; TCRdb keeps only in-frame clonotypes and omits some of them. Clone size and V and J calls were adopted from that table, with D and trimming inferred from the DNA. There are approximately 100,000 clones in the sample; around nine tenths occur only once, and around 5.4% lies in the top ten. V lost 6 bases to trimming and J lost 4 bases; unmatched junction nucleotides: 3. CDR3 length equals 15 residues. Germline-derived CDR1 and CDR2 are SEHNR and FQNEAQ (reference sequence).

The J gene is TRBJ2-3, the V gene TRBV7-9, with 14 bases lining up with TRBD2. This receptor was identified in a man between 70 and 80 years old with acute or convalescent COVID-19. What was sequenced was peripheral blood. In nucleotides, the CDR3 is TGTGCCAGCAGGGGACTAGCGGGGGCTCCAGATACGCAGTATTTT. Translation: CASRGLAGAPDTQYF.